This TCR beta chain was found in a study of blood T cell repertoires in COVID-19. Study at large: Samples of COVID-19 (acute and convalescent) were obtained from the United States, Italy and Spain. PBMCs, B-cell-depleted T cells, or T cells provided the cDNA or gDNA that made up the material.

Patients from Seattle were sampled longitudinally, starting during active infection. Source study methods: Reference gene primer amplification gave nucleated cell count estimates. Sequenced by immunoSEQ multiplex PCR; TCRdb stores in-frame clones only, minus some. Clone size and the V and J calls come from that table; the DNA yielded D and trimming. Among 150,000 to 200,000 clones listed, about 90% were seen once. Trimming removed 3 bases from V and 6 bases from J, with 14 bases in between. Germline CDR1 and CDR2: SEHNR and FQNEAQ (reference sequence). This CDR3 contains 14 residues. The sequencing sample was made of peripheral blood. V is TRBV7-9 and J is TRBJ1-2; D may be TRBD1 (6 bases). This clonotype originated in a woman aged 55-69 years with COVID-19, enrolled during active disease. CDR3 DNA sequence: TGTGCCAGCAGCTTGACTAAGGGGGACCATGGCTACACCTTC. Amino acids: CASSLTKGDHGYTF.